The 14 T cell receptor beta chains below all came from one sample that was sequenced in a study of T cell changes during pregnancy in multiple sclerosis. Using immunoSEQ multiplex PCR, the repertoire was profiled, and TCRdb retains in-frame clones only, with some absent. The data contain about 41,000 clones, about 88% of them singletons. Sequencing used CD4+ T cells from peripheral blood mononuclear cells, obtained in the first trimester of pregnancy. These receptors all come from a female donor with multiple sclerosis, enrolled in a pregnancy study.

This clone has just one count. V gene TRBV5-4 combines with J gene TRBJ2-1, with 9 bases fitting TRBD1. The CDR3 totals 19 residues. After removal of 4 bases from V and 3 bases from J, the junction contained 17 bases not matched to a gene. From germline, CDR1 is SGHNT and CDR2 YYREEE (reference sequence). The CDR3 loop reads CASSPRGQGIKPIYNEQFF. CDR3 DNA sequence: TGTGCCAGCAGCCCACGGGGACAGGGAATCAAACCTATCTACAATGAGCAGTTCTTC.

V and J are TRBV7-2 and TRBJ2-7; TRBD2 agrees at 8 bases. Losses at the gene ends were 1 base for V and 2 bases for J; bases not matched to a gene: 4. The CDR3 contains 15 residues. Germline V gene lookup returns CDR1 SGHTA and CDR2 FQGNSA. The CDR3 nucleotides read TGTGCCAGCAGCTTAGTCGGGAGGGAAACCTACGAGCAGTACTTC. Protein: CASSLVGRETYEQYF.

The DNA for the CDR3 is TGTGCCAGCAGCTTAGGCCAGGGGGCAATCTACGAGCAGTACTTC. Its protein product is CASSLGQGAIYEQYF. J is TRBJ2-7 and V is TRBV7-6; 8 nucleotides agree with TRBD1. The germline V gene has CDR1 SGHVS and CDR2 FNYEAQ. Unmatched junction bases numbered 5, after V lost 1 base and J lost 3 bases. The CDR3 is 15 residues long.

The chain has TRBV4-2 and TRBJ2-7, with 8 bases aligning to TRBD2. V was pared by 0 bases and J by 1 base, with 14 bases of the junction left unmatched. Germline-derived CDR1 and CDR2 are LGHNA and YNFKEQ. The CDR3 runs to 19 residues. The CDR3 DNA reads as TGTGCCAGCAGCCAAGATGGGACGGGAGGGCCGTCCGGGTCCTACGAGCAGTACTTC. Its protein is CASSQDGTGGPSGSYEQYF.

CDR3 sequence: CASSSDTLALNEQFF. The DNA for the CDR3 is TGTGCCAGCAGCTCCGACACCCTAGCGCTCAATGAGCAGTTCTTC. This rearrangement joins TRBV5-5 to TRBJ2-1, with a possible D match to TRBD2 (6 bases). The ends were cut back, 3 bases at V and 6 bases at J, with 16 bases in the middle. The CDR3 covers 15 residues. From germline, CDR1 is SGHKS and CDR2 YYEKEE (reference sequence).

The chain links TRBV29-1 to TRBJ2-3, with 8 nucleotides matching TRBD2. The CDR3 contains 14 residues. CDR1 and CDR2 from the germline V gene are SQVTM and ANQGSEA. V was pared by 5 bases and J by 2 bases, with 6 bases of the junction left unmatched. The CDR3, as DNA: TGCAGCGTTCGGGGGGGCACGAACACAGATACGCAGTATTTT. Amino acids: CSVRGGTNTDTQYF.

In its sample, this clone is medium-sized. V usage is TRBV7-9 and J usage is TRBJ2-2, with D perhaps TRBD2 (5 bases). The CDR3 extends over 17 amino acids. The germline V gene encodes CDR1 SEHNR and CDR2 FQNEAQ (reference sequence). Trimming left V 3 bases short and J 0 bases short, with 14 bases between. This chain's CDR3 is CASSFPAGAPNTGELFF. The CDR3 coding sequence is TGTGCCAGCAGCTTCCCCGCGGGTGCACCGAACACCGGGGAGCTGTTTTTT.

This sequence joins TRBV5-1 and TRBJ2-1; 9 bases fit TRBD2. V dropped 4 bases and J dropped 9; count of bases not matched to a gene: 11. The CDR3 extends over 15 amino acids. Germline values: CDR1 SGHRS, CDR2 YFSETQ. CDR3 loop: CASSLGISGSGEQFF. CDR3 DNA: TGCGCCAGCAGCCTAGGGATTAGCGGGAGTGGTGAGCAGTTCTTC.

This CDR3 is CASSLVAGVPHNEQFF. CDR3 coding DNA: TGTGCCAGCAGCTTAGTTGCGGGAGTTCCCCACAATGAGCAGTTCTTC. The rearrangement joins TRBV7-9 to TRBJ2-1; 7 bases agree with TRBD2. The trim removed 1 base at V and 5 bases at J, leaving 8 bases unmatched. CDR1 SEHNR and CDR2 FQNEAQ come from the germline V gene (reference sequence). This CDR3 region has 16 residues. Supplemented by reference TRBV7-9 and TRBJ2-1, the full variable domain reads DTGVSQNPRHKITKRGQNVTFRCDPISEHNRLYWYRQTLGQGPEFLTYFQNEAQLEKSRLLSDRFSAERPKGSFSTLEIQRTEQGDSAMYLCASSLVAGVPHNEQFFGPGTRLTVL.

The chain carries TRBV27 and TRBJ2-5, with D maybe TRBD2 (5 bases). Per the germline V gene, CDR1 is MNHEY and CDR2 is SMNVEV (reference sequence). The CDR3 has 14 amino acids. Trimming stripped 3 bases from V and 5 bases from J, with 13 bases between. The CDR3 spells CASSFNGVRETQYF. CDR3 sequence (DNA): TGTGCCAGCAGTTTTAACGGGGTGCGTGAGACCCAGTACTTC.

The chain couples TRBV2 to TRBJ1-2; D perhaps matches TRBD1 (6 bases). The CDR3 has 13 amino acids. The germline V gene encodes CDR1 SNHLY and CDR2 FYNNEI. Trimming took off 6 bases at V and 5 bases at J, with 13 bases between the two ends. The CDR3 coding sequence is TGTGCCAGCAGGGCCGGGACAATATATGGCTACACCTTC. It specifies CASRAGTIYGYTF.

The V call is TRBV21-1, the J call TRBJ2-2; the D call of TRBD1 is as the table states it, not checked on the DNA. TRBV21-1 is a listed pseudogene. This CDR3 has 17 residues. In nucleotides, the CDR3 is TGTGCCAGCATCTCAAGGACCACAGGGGGCAACACCGGGGAGCTGTTTTTT. Translated: CASISRTTGGNTGELFF.

The chain has TRBV7-9 and TRBJ2-1; perhaps TRBD2 as D (5 bases). Trimming pared 1 base from V and 4 bases from J, leaving 11 bases between. The CDR3 extends over 15 amino acids. The germline CDR1 and CDR2 sequences are SEHNR and FQNEAQ (reference sequence). The CDR3 nucleotides read TGTGCCAGCAGCTTAGGTGGCGGACTGTACAATGAGCAGTTCTTC. Translating gives CASSLGGGLYNEQFF.

The chain has TRBV5-1 and TRBJ2-7, with a possible D match to TRBD2 (6 bases). CDR3 length: 16 amino acids. Between the trimmed V and J ends, which lost 4 bases and 2 bases, there was a span of 19 bases. CDR1 and CDR2 (germline): SGHRS, YFSETQ. The CDR3 region has the DNA TGCGCCAGCAGCCGCTTTCGGGGGAATACAGCCTACGAGCAGTACTTC. This encodes CASSRFRGNTAYEQYF. The entire variable domain, with the rest obtained from reference TRBV5-1 and TRBJ2-7, is as follows: KAGVTQTPRYLIKTRGQQVTLSCSPISGHRSVSWYQQTPGQGLQFLFEYFSETQRNKGNFPGRFSGRQFSNSRSEMNVSTLELGDSALYLCASSRFRGNTAYEQYFGPGTRLTVT.